The T cell receptor beta chain described here comes from a study of T cells after posttransplantation cyclophosphamide. Overall study findings and caveats: After PTCy, TRB diversity resembled that of CNI/methotrexate controls.

The CDR3 runs 15 residues. Germline V gene data show CDR1 as MGHDK and CDR2 as SYGVNS. Germline trimming cut 3 bases from V and 7 bases from J; bases unmatched to any gene: 7. This table comes from immunoSEQ multiplex PCR, and its TCRdb copy is limited to in-frame clones, with some not included. The table has over a thousand clones, approximately 97% seen once. Of note for this clone: What it binds is not known.

Sequenced input: naive CD8+ T cells sorted from PBMCs. The origin of this receptor is a woman aged 60 to 75 in good health, CMV-negative, and a related stem cell transplant donor. The chain employs TRBV25-1 and TRBJ1-4; 8 bases agree with TRBD1. This CDR3 reads CASSEQQGVVEKLFF. The CDR3 bases are TGTGCCAGCAGTGAGCAACAGGGGGTGGTTGAAAAACTGTTTTTT.